This is a list of T cell receptor beta chains from one sample in a study of cytomegalovirus exposure and HLA in healthy donors. The protocol was immunoSEQ multiplex PCR, while the TCRdb copy is restricted to in-frame clones and leaves out a portion. The table lists some 260,000 clones, 90% of them singletons. The material sequenced was PBMCs. The receptors were gathered from a young woman in good health and CMV-seronegative. Each CDR3 is given with its conserved first and last residue. The D gene is left open where the match is weak. Size is omitted from some rows. Given values are once, few, many or a class for expanded clones.

V gene: TRBV27
J gene: TRBJ1-5
clone size: .
D gene: .
CDR3 DNA: TGTGCCAGCAGTGGGTCATCCAGAGGGTCCCAGCATTTT
CDR3 protein: CASSGSSRGSQHF

V gene: TRBV7-6
J gene: TRBJ1-5
clone size: .
D gene: .
CDR3 DNA: TGTGCCAGCAGCTTGGTACATGTAGATAGCAATCAGCCCCAGCATTTT
CDR3 protein: CASSLVHVDSNQPQHF

V gene: TRBV19
J gene: TRBJ2-3
clone size: .
D gene: TRBD2
CDR3 DNA: TGTGCCAGTAGTAGGGGACTAGCGGGGGCGGAGAATACGCAGTATTTT
CDR3 protein: CASSRGLAGAENTQYF

V gene: TRBV9
J gene: TRBJ2-1
clone size: .
D gene: TRBD2
CDR3 DNA: TGTGCCAGCAGCCAGACTAGCGGGGTATACAATGAGCAGTTCTTC
CDR3 protein: CASSQTSGVYNEQFF

V gene: TRBV29-1
J gene: TRBJ2-7
clone size: .
D gene: TRBD2
CDR3 DNA: TGCAGCGCAATGGGACTAGCGACTCACGAGCAGTACTTC
CDR3 protein: CSAMGLATHEQYF

V gene: TRBV5-6
J gene: TRBJ2-3
clone size: .
D gene: .
CDR3 DNA: TGTGCCAGCAGCTTGCAAGGGGGCACAGATACGCAGTATTTT
CDR3 protein: CASSLQGGTDTQYF

V gene: TRBV28
J gene: TRBJ1-3
clone size: .
D gene: .
CDR3 DNA: TGTGCCAGCAGGGGAGGACTTACCTCTGGAAACACCATATATTTT
CDR3 protein: CASRGGLTSGNTIYF

V gene: TRBV28
J gene: TRBJ2-5
clone size: .
D gene: .
CDR3 DNA: TGTGCCAGCAGCGGGCCCCGGTCGCAAGAGACCCAGTACTTC
CDR3 protein: CASSGPRSQETQYF

V gene: TRBV28
J gene: TRBJ2-1
clone size: once
D gene: TRBD2
CDR3 DNA: TGTGCCAGCAGTTTATGGGGGTGGAGCGGGAGGGCAGGCCATGAGCAGTTCTTC
CDR3 protein: CASSLWGWSGRAGHEQFF

V gene: TRBV28
J gene: TRBJ2-7
clone size: .
D gene: .
CDR3 DNA: TGTGCCACCACCAAACGAGCCCGGTGGTCCGAGCAGTACTTC
CDR3 protein: CATTKRARWSEQYF

V gene: TRBV5-1
J gene: TRBJ2-7
clone size: .
D gene: TRBD1
CDR3 DNA: TGCGCCAGCAGCTTGGCCCCGGACAGGCTTATATACGAGCAGTACTTC
CDR3 protein: CASSLAPDRLIYEQYF

V gene: TRBV5-1
J gene: TRBJ2-3
clone size: once
D gene: .
CDR3 DNA: TGCGCCAGCTTTTCCTCCTCTGGAGATACGCAGTATTTT
CDR3 protein: CASFSSSGDTQYF

V gene: TRBV7-6
J gene: TRBJ2-7
clone size: .
D gene: TRBD1
CDR3 DNA: TGTGCCAGCAGCTCAACAGGGGACGAGCAGTACTTC
CDR3 protein: CASSSTGDEQYF

V gene: TRBV19
J gene: TRBJ2-5
clone size: once
D gene: .
CDR3 DNA: TGTGCCAGTAGTATGATAGGGGAGACCCAGTACTTC
CDR3 protein: CASSMIGETQYF

V gene: TRBV2
J gene: TRBJ2-5
clone size: .
D gene: .
CDR3 DNA: TGTGCCAGCAGTGCCTCGGGAGTTGAGACCCAGTACTTC
CDR3 protein: CASSASGVETQYF

V gene: TRBV6-6
J gene: TRBJ1-2
clone size: few
D gene: .
CDR3 DNA: TGTGCCACAAATGACCTGGGGGGTGACGTTGGCTACACCTTC
CDR3 protein: CATNDLGGDVGYTF

V gene: TRBV5-3
J gene: TRBJ2-3
clone size: .
D gene: .
CDR3 DNA: TGTGCCAGAAGCAGGGGGAGGCCACCCTTCACAGATACGCAGTATTTT
CDR3 protein: CARSRGRPPFTDTQYF

V gene: TRBV19
J gene: TRBJ1-1
clone size: .
D gene: TRBD1
CDR3 DNA: TGTGCCAGTAGTCAACCAGGGGGCCGAACCACTGAAGCTTTCTTT
CDR3 protein: CASSQPGGRTTEAFF

V gene: TRBV30
J gene: TRBJ2-4
clone size: .
D gene: TRBD1
CDR3 DNA: TGTGCCTGGGGACAGGAGAAAAACATTCAGTACTTC
CDR3 protein: CAWGQEKNIQYF

V gene: TRBV18
J gene: TRBJ2-1
clone size: once
D gene: .
CDR3 DNA: TGTGCCAGCTCATCAGGACAGAACAATGAGCAGTTCTTC
CDR3 protein: CASSSGQNNEQFF

V gene: TRBV7-2
J gene: TRBJ2-2
clone size: .
D gene: .
CDR3 DNA: TGTGCCAGCAGCTTGGGTTCGAACACCGGGGAGCTGTTTTTT
CDR3 protein: CASSLGSNTGELFF

V gene: TRBV28
J gene: TRBJ1-5
clone size: .
D gene: .
CDR3 DNA: TGTGCCAGCAGCGCGTACAGGGATTATCAGCCCCAGCATTTT
CDR3 protein: CASSAYRDYQPQHF

V gene: TRBV7-2
J gene: TRBJ1-5
clone size: .
D gene: TRBD1
CDR3 DNA: TGTGCCAGCAGCTTTGGACAGGTTTGGAATTATAGCAATCAGCCCCAGCATTTT
CDR3 protein: CASSFGQVWNYSNQPQHF

V gene: TRBV2
J gene: TRBJ2-3
clone size: .
D gene: .
CDR3 DNA: TGTGCCAGCAGTGGGGGCAGGCTAGCGAAGGCTAGCACAGATACGCAGTATTTT
CDR3 protein: CASSGGRLAKASTDTQYF

V gene: TRBV2
J gene: TRBJ2-3
clone size: .
D gene: TRBD2
CDR3 DNA: TGTGCCAGCAGTAAAACGGAGGGACTAGCGGGCACAGATACGCAGTATTTT
CDR3 protein: CASSKTEGLAGTDTQYF

V gene: TRBV10-3
J gene: TRBJ2-1
clone size: .
D gene: TRBD2
CDR3 DNA: TGTGCCAACGGGACTAGCGGGACGCCCGACAGCTCCTACAATGAGCAGTTCTTC
CDR3 protein: CANGTSGTPDSSYNEQFF

V gene: TRBV19
J gene: TRBJ2-3
clone size: .
D gene: .
CDR3 DNA: TGTGCCAGCCAACTAGGAGGGGATACGCAGTATTTT
CDR3 protein: CASQLGGDTQYF

V gene: TRBV11-3
J gene: TRBJ2-7
clone size: .
D gene: .
CDR3 DNA: TGTGCCAGCAGCTTAGAAAGGGGGAGCGAGCAGTACTTC
CDR3 protein: CASSLERGSEQYF

V gene: TRBV21-1
J gene: TRBJ2-2
clone size: .
D gene: .
CDR3 DNA: TGTGCCAGCAGAGTACCGACGGACAGGGACCCTACCGGGGAGCTGTTTTTT
CDR3 protein: CASRVPTDRDPTGELFF

V gene: TRBV7-2
J gene: TRBJ2-7
clone size: once
D gene: TRBD1
CDR3 DNA: TGTGCCAGCAGCTTAGCGGCGAAGATGGGACAGGGTATCTCCTACGAGCAGTACTTC
CDR3 protein: CASSLAAKMGQGISYEQYF

V gene: TRBV7-2
J gene: TRBJ2-3
clone size: .
D gene: TRBD2
CDR3 DNA: TGTGCCAGCAGCCCCGGGACTAGCGGGAGTTATACGCAGTATTTT
CDR3 protein: CASSPGTSGSYTQYF

V gene: TRBV11-2
J gene: TRBJ1-1
clone size: .
D gene: .
CDR3 DNA: TGTGCCAGCACGCAGGGCCTTCAACGCGTATACGCCTTCTTT
CDR3 protein: CASTQGLQRVYAFF

V gene: TRBV7-6
J gene: TRBJ1-4
clone size: .
D gene: .
CDR3 DNA: TGTGCCAGCAGCTTAGCGGGGGCCTGGGGAACTAATGAAAAACTGTTTTTT
CDR3 protein: CASSLAGAWGTNEKLFF

V gene: TRBV11-3
J gene: TRBJ2-1
clone size: .
D gene: .
CDR3 DNA: TGTGCCAGCAGCTTAGATAGAGTGAGGGGGAGCTCCTACAATGAGCAGTTCTTC
CDR3 protein: CASSLDRVRGSSYNEQFF

V gene: TRBV6-5
J gene: TRBJ2-3
clone size: .
D gene: TRBD2
CDR3 DNA: TGTGCCAGCAGTGCGGGACTAGCGGGCGATACGCAGTATTTT
CDR3 protein: CASSAGLAGDTQYF

V gene: TRBV7-9
J gene: TRBJ1-1
clone size: .
D gene: .
CDR3 DNA: TGTGCCAGCAGCCTAGGGGGGGAGCTGAACACTGAAGCTTTCTTT
CDR3 protein: CASSLGGELNTEAFF

V gene: TRBV28
J gene: TRBJ2-5
clone size: .
D gene: .
CDR3 DNA: TGTGCCAGCGAGGGTAGGAGAGGAGAGACCCAGTACTTC
CDR3 protein: CASEGRRGETQYF

V gene: TRBV7-2
J gene: TRBJ2-5
clone size: .
D gene: .
CDR3 DNA: TGTGCCAGCAGCTTAGCGGGCGGGTTGCAAGAGACCCAGTACTTC
CDR3 protein: CASSLAGGLQETQYF

V gene: TRBV28
J gene: TRBJ2-1
clone size: .
D gene: TRBD1
CDR3 DNA: TGTGCCAGCAGGACAGGGGGCTCCTACAATGAGCAGTTCTTC
CDR3 protein: CASRTGGSYNEQFF

V gene: TRBV19
J gene: TRBJ2-3
clone size: few
D gene: .
CDR3 DNA: TGTGCCAGTGGCGGGAGCACAGATACGCAGTATTTT
CDR3 protein: CASGGSTDTQYF

V gene: TRBV9
J gene: TRBJ2-1
clone size: .
D gene: TRBD2
CDR3 DNA: TGTGCCAGCAGGGCACTAGCGGGAGGCTACAATGAGCAGTTCTTC
CDR3 protein: CASRALAGGYNEQFF

V gene: TRBV5-1
J gene: TRBJ2-1
clone size: .
D gene: .
CDR3 DNA: TGCGCCAGCAGCATAGACGTTGGGAGAAGGAATGAGCAGTTCTTC
CDR3 protein: CASSIDVGRRNEQFF